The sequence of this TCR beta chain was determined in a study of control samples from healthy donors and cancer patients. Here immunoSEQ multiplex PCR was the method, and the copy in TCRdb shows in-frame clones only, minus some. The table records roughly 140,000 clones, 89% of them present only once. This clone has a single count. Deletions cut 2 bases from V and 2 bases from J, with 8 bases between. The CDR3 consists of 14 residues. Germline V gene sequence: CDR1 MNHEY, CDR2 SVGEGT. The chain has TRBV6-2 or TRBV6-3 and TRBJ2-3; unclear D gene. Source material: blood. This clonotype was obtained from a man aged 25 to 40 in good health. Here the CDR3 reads CASSYAAFTDTQYF. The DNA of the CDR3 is TGTGCCAGCAGTTACGCAGCTTTCACAGATACGCAGTATTTT.